The T cell receptor beta chain under discussion was sequenced for a study of T cells after yellow fever vaccination. Overall study context: Low-cell-number fractions underwent preparation using SMART-Seq v4 Ultra Low Input.

TCRdb processed the 5' RACE reads anew with MiXCR; each CDR3 protein has one entry. The profile shows 75,000 to 100,000 distinct CDR3 sequences, approximately 9% of them singletons. Study-level findings and limits: FACS-sorted repertoires could contain abundant clonotypes contaminating from the bulk population. Primary-vaccination clones mostly resurfaced post-booster (nearly 97% CD4, just under 90% CD8).

The receptor was derived from a young man who received the YFV17D yellow fever vaccine. The material sequenced was CD8+ T cells not binding an NS4B(214-222) dextramer, sorted from PBMCs, taken more than 14 days after the first yellow fever vaccination.

The CDR3 protein is CASSPETSLVTDTQYF. The CDR3 coding sequence is TGCGCCAGCAGCCCTGAGACTAGCCTGGTCACAGATACGCAGTATTTT. The V gene is TRBV4-3, the J gene TRBJ2-3; 7 bases are shared with TRBD2. Germline V CDR1 and CDR2: LGHNA, YSLEER. J lost 2 bases, V lost 4 bases, and 9 bases had no gene match. The CDR3 runs 16 residues.